Below, one T cell receptor beta chain is given with its context. These data are taken from a study of blood T cell repertoires in COVID-19. Generated by immunoSEQ multiplex PCR, the TCRdb table keeps only in-frame clones and is missing some. This repertoire shows under 300,000 clones, 82% found once; its top ten account for roughly 15%. The sample comprised PBMCs or T cells enriched from blood (not recorded which). This TCR came from a man between 40 and 49 years old who had recovered from COVID-19.

The CDR3 nucleotides are TGTGCCAGCAGCGTAGTGGGACACTCCTACGAGCAGTACTTC. Translated, it gives CASSVVGHSYEQYF. The V call is TRBV9, the J call TRBJ2-7; D may be TRBD1 (6 bases). Germline CDR1 reads SGDLS; CDR2 reads YYNGEE. The CDR3 sequence is 14 residues long. Trimming cost V 0 bases and J 0 bases, with 7 bases left between them.